This T cell receptor (beta chain) was recorded in a study of T-cell reconstitution after alpha-beta-depleted transplantation in children. CDR3 length: 13 residues. The V gene lost 4 bases and the J gene lost 2 bases, with 7 bases spanning the gap. Germline CDR1 ENHRY, CDR2 SYGVKD. TCRbeta library construction was performed incorporating unique molecular identifiers. TCRdb passed the PCR reads through MiXCR, listing each CDR3 protein once. The sample yields around 530,000 distinct CDR3 sequences, 30% to 35% seen once. In its sample, this clonotype was seen a few times. Sequencing used PBMCs from the stem cell graft donor, obtained from the stem cell graft. The clonotype originates from a human donor who donated a stem cell graft to a child with aplastic anemia. V is TRBV10-3 and J is TRBJ2-3; D may be TRBD1 (6 bases). CDR3 protein: CAISGQDTDTQYF. DNA of the CDR3: TGTGCCATCAGTGGACAGGACACAGATACGCAGTATTTT.